This TCR beta chain originates from a study of vaccination and CD4 T cells after COVID-19 (dated by TCRdb to between 2021 and 2024). With respect to the entire study: The convalescent cohort included six males and four females, with two Hispanic individuals, seven Caucasians, two Asians and one multiracial person. Participants received two doses of either the Pfizer-BioNTech BNT162b2 vaccine (n=8) or the Moderna mRNA-1273 vaccine (n=2). In roughly 11 COVID-19 convalescent patients and a few infection-naive healthy vaccine recipients, the spike-specific CD4+ TCR repertoire before mRNA vaccination was compared with the repertoire after mRNA vaccination. Post-COVID blood samples were collected from convalescent patients a median of roughly 100 days after diagnosis, with a range of about 35 to 161 days. Post-vaccine blood samples were taken a median of roughly 75 days after the second vaccine dose, with a range of roughly 13 to 250 days. The cultures were stimulated with overlapping spike peptide pools from SARS-CoV-2 and from the common cold coronaviruses HCoV-NL63, HCoV-OC43 and HCoV-229E. In control cultures, a CEFX viral epitope pool was used as positive control, an HIV-1 Nef peptide pool was used as negative control, or no peptide was added. In an earlier paper using these donors, memory CD4+ T cell crossreactivity between SARS-CoV-2 and common cold coronavirus spike proteins was assessed at the TCR clonotype level. Study-wide conclusions, independent of this receptor: Although the median number of SARS-CoV-2-reactive clonotypes went up from roughly 22 after infection to around 39 after vaccination, the increase was not significant. Only a relatively small number of convalescent patients were included in the study, and early timepoints following natural infection were not analyzed. Among the post-vaccine SARS-CoV-2-reactive clones in convalescent patients, a median about 87% showed up only after vaccination, which suggests vaccine-specific priming. Of the vaccine-specific clones found in convalescent patients, nearly all (304 of 307) were mono-reactive for SARS-CoV-2 spike instead of being cross-reactive with common cold coronaviruses.

The library was built by means of PCR. DNA from cultured CD4+ T cells underwent TCR sequencing with the Oncomine TCR Beta short-read assay at the Johns Hopkins FTIC core. The QIAamp micro DNA kit was used to extract genomic DNA from the cultured CD4+ T cells. Oncomine TCR Beta libraries made from cultured CD4+ T cells were pooled using unique dual indexes and sequenced on an Illumina iSeq 100. Under the source paper's analysis protocol: Non-productive sequences were removed, and CDR3s not starting with C, not ending with F or W, or shorter than 7 amino acids were discarded. The MANAFEST web application was used to identify antigen-specific clonotypes by comparing peptide-stimulated wells against reference wells and other culture wells. For a clone to be called positive, the clone needed an FDR below 0.05, an odds ratio above 5, and a productive frequency above 0.1% in at least two of three replicate wells. A clonotype was classed as cross-reactive if the clonotype showed significant expansion both in SARS-CoV-2 spike wells and in at least one common cold coronavirus spike condition. Similarity between CDR3 sequences was evaluated in R version 3.6.1 using Levenshtein distances (stringdist) and unrooted phylogenetic trees (ape). TCRdb reprocessed the public reads (quality trimming at Q25 with fastp, clone calling with MiXCR) and kept in-frame beta chains. Each record represents a unique CDR3 protein, reported with the most common genes and DNA among its rows. TCRdb, not the original authors, processed these V and J calls. Recorded for this sample are roughly 9,000 distinct CDR3 sequences; roughly 48% of them occurred a single time. The leading ten clones occupy 25% to 30% of the sample.

On this clonotype: The antigen it recognizes is unknown. Base quality data are lacking; no much larger clone is found one base away.

What this sample's treatment or condition label stands for: roughly 10-day PBMC culture with coronavirus spike peptide pools or control peptides (ViraFEST assay). CD4+ T cells from unexposed donors were collected before the COVID-19 pandemic (2011-2018). The ViraFEST assay was used in the study, in which antigen-specific T cells were expanded with peptide pools and expanded clonotypes were subsequently identified by TCR sequencing. Each well held 2.2 million or so PBMCs cultured with roughly 10 ug/ml peptide pools in IMDM containing approximately 4.8% human AB serum and around 10 IU/ml IL-2. On days 3 and 7, half of the culture medium was replaced with fresh IL-2-containing medium. After around 11 days of culture, CD4+ T cells were isolated by negative selection using the EasySep CD4+ T cell isolation kit. As far as cell numbers permitted, CD4+ T cells from unexposed donors were tested for reactivity against SARS-CoV-2 S and N as well as four spike pools from common cold coronaviruses. PBMCs were separated from whole blood using Ficoll-Paque Plus gradient centrifugation and then either used fresh or cryopreserved at -140C. Triplicate wells were generally used for each culture condition. The leukapheresis product for the unexposed donors was obtained through commercial purchase.

Sequenced material: CD4+ T cells from blood, cultured in vitro. This TCR derives from a human donor in good health.

DNA sequence: TGTGCCAGTAGTAACCCCGGCCAGATTCAGCCCCAGCATTTT. This yields the protein CASSNPGQIQPQHF. Recombination linked TRBV19 to TRBJ1-5; no confident D gene assignment can be made. Counted from cysteine to phenylalanine, this CDR3 has 14 amino acids. The entry retains the CDR3 DNA only, 42 bases that are in frame from base 1. The trim is 4 bases for V and 6 bases for J, with a gap of 13 bases between the germline ends. From a lookup of the germline V gene (reference sequence), CDR1 and CDR2 are LNHDA and SQIVND.